A few counts support the clone carrying this TCR beta chain. Its antigen is not identified. The germline V gene has CDR1 LNHDA and CDR2 SQIVND (reference sequence). CDR3 length: 15 residues. V gave up 0 bases and J gave up 3 bases; unmatched junction bases: 3. The data originate from a study of blood T cells in healthy people across ages. Study-wide points: Both naive CD4+ cell counts and diversity were greater in long-lived donors than in aged donors.

Isolated PBMCs totaled at least 6.5 million in each sample. Primers used in a second PCR of roughly 6 to 12 cycles were a sample-barcoded 5' primer and a J-beta primer mix. Template switching added a 12-random-nucleotide identifier to every cDNA molecule. TCRdb reanalysed the 5' RACE reads using MiXCR and keeps one entry per CDR3 protein. This table holds hundreds of thousands of distinct CDR3 sequences, 58% found once. The specimen sequenced was blood. The sequence derives from a man in his sixties in good health. The chain has TRBV19 and TRBJ2-3; 7 bases align to TRBD1. This CDR3 reads CASSIETGVTDTQYF. CDR3 sequence (DNA): TGTGCCAGTAGTATAGAAACAGGGGTTACAGATACGCAGTATTTT.